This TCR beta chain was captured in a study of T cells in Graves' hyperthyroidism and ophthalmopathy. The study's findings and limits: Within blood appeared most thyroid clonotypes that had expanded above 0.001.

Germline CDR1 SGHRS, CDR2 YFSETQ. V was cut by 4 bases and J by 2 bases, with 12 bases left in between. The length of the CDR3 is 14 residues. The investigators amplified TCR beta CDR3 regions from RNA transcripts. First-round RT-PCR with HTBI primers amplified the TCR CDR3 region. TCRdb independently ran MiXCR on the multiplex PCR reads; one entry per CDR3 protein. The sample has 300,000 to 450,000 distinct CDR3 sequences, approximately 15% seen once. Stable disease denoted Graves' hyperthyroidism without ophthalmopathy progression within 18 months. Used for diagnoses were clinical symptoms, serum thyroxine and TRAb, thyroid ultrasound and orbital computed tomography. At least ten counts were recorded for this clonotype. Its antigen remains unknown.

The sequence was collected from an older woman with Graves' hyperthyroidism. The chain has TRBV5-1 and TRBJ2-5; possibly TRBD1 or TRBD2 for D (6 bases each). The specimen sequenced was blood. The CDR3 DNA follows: TGCGCCAGCAGCCCGGGGGCAGCACAAGAGACCCAGTACTTC. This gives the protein CASSPGAAQETQYF.